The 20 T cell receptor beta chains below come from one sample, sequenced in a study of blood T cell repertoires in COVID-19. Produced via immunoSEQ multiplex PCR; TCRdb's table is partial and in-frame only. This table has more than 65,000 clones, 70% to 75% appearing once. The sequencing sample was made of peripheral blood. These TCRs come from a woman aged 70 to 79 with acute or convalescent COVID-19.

The CDR3 DNA reads as TGTGCCAGTAGCTGGACAGGGGGCGCAGGTGGGGCCAACGTCCTGACTTTC. Amino acids: CASSWTGGAGGANVLTF. The J gene is TRBJ2-6, the V gene TRBV19; 11 bases fit TRBD1. Germline CDR1 reads LNHDA; CDR2 reads SQIVND (reference sequence). Trimming removed 6 bases from V and 3 bases from J; junction bases left unmatched: 7. The CDR3 contains 17 residues.

This CDR3 is CASRPDRAAKNIQYF. As DNA, the CDR3 is TGTGCCAGCAGACCCGACAGGGCAGCCAAAAACATTCAGTACTTC. This rearrangement joins TRBV6-5 to TRBJ2-4, with 7 bases that match TRBD1. J lost 0 bases, V lost 6 bases, and 5 bases had no gene match. This CDR3 has 15 amino acids. Germline V gene lookup returns CDR1 MNHEY and CDR2 SVGAGI.

In DNA, the CDR3 is TGTGCCAGCAGTCAAGGGGGTCGGCCCCAGCATTTT. Translated, it gives CASSQGGRPQHF. The chain combines TRBV7-9 with TRBJ1-5; the D gene is possibly TRBD1 (6 bases). The CDR3 sequence is 12 residues long. Germline V gene sequence: CDR1 SEHNR, CDR2 FQNEAQ (reference sequence). Trimming shortened V by 6 bases and J by 9 bases, and 12 bases separated the two germline ends. Using reference TRBV7-9 and TRBJ1-5 for the parts outside the CDR3, the full variable domain is DTGVSQNPRHKITKRGQNVTFRCDPISEHNRLYWYRQTLGQGPEFLTYFQNEAQLEKSRLLSDRFSAERPKGSFSTLEIQRTEQGDSAMYLCASSQGGRPQHFGDGTRLSIL.

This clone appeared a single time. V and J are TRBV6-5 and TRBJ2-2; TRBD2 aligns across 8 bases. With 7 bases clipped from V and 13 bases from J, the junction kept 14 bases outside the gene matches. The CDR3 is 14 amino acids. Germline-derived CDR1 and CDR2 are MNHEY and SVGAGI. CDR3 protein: CASIHSSGGVGLFF. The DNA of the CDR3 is TGTGCCAGCATCCACTCAAGCGGGGGCGTAGGGCTGTTTTTT.

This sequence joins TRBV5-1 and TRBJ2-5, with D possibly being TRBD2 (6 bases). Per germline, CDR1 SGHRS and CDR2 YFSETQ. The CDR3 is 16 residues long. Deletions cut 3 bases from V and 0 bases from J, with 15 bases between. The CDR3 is CASSSWGGSYQETQYF. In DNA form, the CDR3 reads TGCGCCAGCAGCTCCTGGGGAGGATCGTACCAAGAGACCCAGTACTTC.

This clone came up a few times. CDR3 loop: CASSEFPPLRETQYF. The CDR3 bases are TGTGCCAGCAGTGAATTTCCGCCCCTCAGGGAGACCCAGTACTTC. The V gene is TRBV6-1, the J gene TRBJ2-5; D call uncertain. The germline CDR1 and CDR2 sequences are MNHNS and SASEGT. The CDR3 consists of 15 residues. V lost 2 bases to trimming and J lost 5 bases, with 15 bases between them.

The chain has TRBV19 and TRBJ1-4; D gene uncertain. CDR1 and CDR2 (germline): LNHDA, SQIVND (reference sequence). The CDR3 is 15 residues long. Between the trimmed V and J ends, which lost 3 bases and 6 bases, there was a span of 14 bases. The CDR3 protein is CASSIGGVEYEKLFF. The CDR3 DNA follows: TGTGCCAGTAGTATTGGCGGGGTGGAGTATGAAAAACTGTTTTTT.

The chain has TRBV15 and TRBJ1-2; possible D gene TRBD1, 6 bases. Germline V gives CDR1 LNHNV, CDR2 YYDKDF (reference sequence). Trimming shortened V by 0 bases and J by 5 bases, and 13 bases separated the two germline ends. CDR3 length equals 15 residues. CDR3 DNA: TGTGCCACCAGCAGAGATCGACAGGCAGGGTATGGCTACACCTTC. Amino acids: CATSRDRQAGYGYTF.

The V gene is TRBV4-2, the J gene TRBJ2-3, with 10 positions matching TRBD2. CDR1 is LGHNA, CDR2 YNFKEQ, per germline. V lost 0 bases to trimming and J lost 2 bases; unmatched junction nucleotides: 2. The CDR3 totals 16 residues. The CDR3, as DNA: TGTGCCAGCAGCCAAGATGGACTAGCGGTCACAGATACGCAGTATTTT. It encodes CASSQDGLAVTDTQYF.

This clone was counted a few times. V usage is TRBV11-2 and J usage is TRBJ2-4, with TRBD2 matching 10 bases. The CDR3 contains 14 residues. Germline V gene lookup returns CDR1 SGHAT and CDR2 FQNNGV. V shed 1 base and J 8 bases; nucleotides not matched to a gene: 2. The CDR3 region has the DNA TGTGCCAGCAGCTTAGGTAGCGGGAGGTACATTCAGTACTTC. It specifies CASSLGSGRYIQYF.

The CDR3 reads CASSEQGGTQPQHF. The CDR3 nucleotides read TGCGCCAGCAGTGAACAGGGAGGGACTCAGCCCCAGCATTTT. The chain links TRBV10-2 to TRBJ1-5; maybe TRBD1 (6 bases). V was cut by 3 bases and J by 6 bases, with 12 bases left in between. Per the germline V gene, CDR1 is WSHSY and CDR2 is SAAADI. The CDR3 sequence is 14 residues long.

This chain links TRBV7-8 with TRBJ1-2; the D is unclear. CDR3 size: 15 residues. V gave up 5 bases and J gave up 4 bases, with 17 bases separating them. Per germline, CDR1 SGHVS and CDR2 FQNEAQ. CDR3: CASSARRSSLYGYTF. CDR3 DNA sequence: TGTGCCAGCAGCGCTCGAAGGAGCAGCCTCTATGGCTACACCTTC.

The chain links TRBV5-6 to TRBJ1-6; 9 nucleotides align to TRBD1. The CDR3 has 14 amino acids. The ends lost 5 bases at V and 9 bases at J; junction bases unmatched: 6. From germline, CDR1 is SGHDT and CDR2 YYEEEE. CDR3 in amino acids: CASSRQGGRSPLHF. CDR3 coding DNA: TGTGCCAGCAGTCGACAGGGGGGCCGTTCACCCCTCCACTTT.

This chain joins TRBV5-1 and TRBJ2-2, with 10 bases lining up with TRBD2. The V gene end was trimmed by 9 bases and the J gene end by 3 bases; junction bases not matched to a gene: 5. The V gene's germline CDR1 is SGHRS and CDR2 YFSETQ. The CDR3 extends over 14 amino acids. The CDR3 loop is CATSAGGYTGELFF. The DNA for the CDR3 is TGCGCCACCTCAGCGGGAGGGTACACCGGGGAGCTGTTTTTT. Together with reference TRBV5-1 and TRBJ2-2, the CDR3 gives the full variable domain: KAGVTQTPRYLIKTRGQQVTLSCSPISGHRSVSWYQQTPGQGLQFLFEYFSETQRNKGNFPGRFSGRQFSNSRSEMNVSTLELGDSALYLCATSAGGYTGELFFGEGSRLTVL.

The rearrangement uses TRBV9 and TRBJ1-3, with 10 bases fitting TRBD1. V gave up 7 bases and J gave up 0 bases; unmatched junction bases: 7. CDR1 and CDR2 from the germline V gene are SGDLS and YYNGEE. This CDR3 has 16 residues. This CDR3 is CASGGQGTFSGNTIYF. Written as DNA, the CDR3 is TGTGCCAGCGGGGGACAGGGGACTTTCTCTGGAAACACCATATATTTT.

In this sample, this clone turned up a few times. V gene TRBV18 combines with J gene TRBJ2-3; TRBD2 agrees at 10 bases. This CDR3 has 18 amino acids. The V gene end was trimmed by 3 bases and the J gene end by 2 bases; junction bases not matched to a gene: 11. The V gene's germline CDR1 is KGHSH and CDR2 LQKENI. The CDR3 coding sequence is TGTGCCAGCTCACCGCCGGTCCCGACTAGCGGGTCCACAGATACGCAGTATTTT. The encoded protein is CASSPPVPTSGSTDTQYF. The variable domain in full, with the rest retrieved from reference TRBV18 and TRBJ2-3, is NAGVMQNPRHLVRRRGQEARLRCSPMKGHSHVYWYRQLPEEGLKFMVYLQKENIIDESGMPKERFSAEFPKEGPSILRIQQVVRGDSAAYFCASSPPVPTSGSTDTQYFGPGTRLTVL.

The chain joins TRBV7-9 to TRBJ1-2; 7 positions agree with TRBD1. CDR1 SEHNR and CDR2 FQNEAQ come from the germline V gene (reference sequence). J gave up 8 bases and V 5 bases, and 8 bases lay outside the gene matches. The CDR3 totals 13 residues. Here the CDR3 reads CASSIGTAWGYTF. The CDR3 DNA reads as TGTGCCAGCAGCATCGGGACAGCTTGGGGCTACACCTTC.

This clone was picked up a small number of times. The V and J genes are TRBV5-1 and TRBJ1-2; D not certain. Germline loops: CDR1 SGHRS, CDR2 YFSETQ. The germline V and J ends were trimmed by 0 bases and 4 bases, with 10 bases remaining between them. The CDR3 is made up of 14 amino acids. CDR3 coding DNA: TGCGCCAGCAGCTTGGGAGCCTCAACCTATGGCTACACCTTC. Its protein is CASSLGASTYGYTF.

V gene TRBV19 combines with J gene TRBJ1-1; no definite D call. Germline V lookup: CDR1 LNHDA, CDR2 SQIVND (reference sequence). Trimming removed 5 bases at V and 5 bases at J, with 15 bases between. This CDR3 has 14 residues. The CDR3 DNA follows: TGTGCCAGTAGTCTCGGGAAGGGAGGTACTGAAGCTTTCTTT. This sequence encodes CASSLGKGGTEAFF.

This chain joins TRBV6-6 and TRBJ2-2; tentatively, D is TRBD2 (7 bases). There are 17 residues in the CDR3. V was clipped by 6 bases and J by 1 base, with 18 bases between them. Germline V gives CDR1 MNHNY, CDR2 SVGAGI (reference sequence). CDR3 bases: TGTGCCAGCAGCCGAAAGGGGGGGGTAATGAACACCGGGGAGCTGTTTTTT. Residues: CASSRKGGVMNTGELFF.